This TCR beta chain is drawn from a study of cytomegalovirus exposure and HLA in healthy donors. Study results and caveats: For most subjects, TCR beta sequences were reported to predict HLA-A and HLA-B alleles with accuracy.

Comments on this clone: Its target is not known.

The CDR3 spans 15 residues. Looked up from germline, CDR1 is SGHRS and CDR2 is YFSETQ. V shed 4 bases and J 4 bases; nucleotides not matched to a gene: 8. Primers: 60 Vbeta forward and 13 Jbeta reverse. Clones were sequenced by immunoSEQ multiplex PCR, and TCRdb holds only the in-frame ones, with some missing. Its clone listing holds about 25,000 clones. Specimen: PBMCs. The clonotype originates from a male donor in good health and CMV-seropositive. The gene calls are TRBV5-1 and TRBJ1-1; 9 bases map to TRBD1. In DNA, the CDR3 is TGCGCCAGCAGCATAGACAGGGGGGAGTTCACTGAAGCTTTCTTT. The encoded protein is CASSIDRGEFTEAFF.